This TCR beta chain was profiled in a study of cytomegalovirus exposure and HLA in healthy donors. Study results and limitations: Listed as cytomegalovirus-associated were 170 or so TCR beta chains.

CDR1 SGHVS and CDR2 FQNEAQ come from the germline V gene. V shed 1 base and J 5 bases; nucleotides not matched to a gene: 11. The CDR3 covers 17 residues. Use of 60 Vbeta and 13 Jbeta primers characterized the PCR. Only in-frame clones appear in the TCRdb table, and some are missing; sequencing was by immunoSEQ multiplex PCR. The data show 140,000 or so clones, 72% seen once. In the case of this clone: Its antigen is as yet unknown.

The receptor was derived from a middle-aged man in good health and CMV-seronegative. The rearrangement links TRBV7-8 to TRBJ2-5; 9 bases fit TRBD2. Sequencing used PBMCs. The CDR3: CASSLVWGGGAEETQYF. The CDR3 nucleotides read TGTGCCAGCAGCTTAGTCTGGGGCGGGGGGGCCGAGGAGACCCAGTACTTC.